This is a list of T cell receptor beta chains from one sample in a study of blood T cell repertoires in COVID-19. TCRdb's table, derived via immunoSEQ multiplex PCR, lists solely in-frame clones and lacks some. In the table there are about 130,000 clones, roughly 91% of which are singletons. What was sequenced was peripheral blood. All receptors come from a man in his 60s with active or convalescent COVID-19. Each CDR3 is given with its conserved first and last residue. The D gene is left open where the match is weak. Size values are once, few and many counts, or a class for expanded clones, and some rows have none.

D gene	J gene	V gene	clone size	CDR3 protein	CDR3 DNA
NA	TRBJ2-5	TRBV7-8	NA	CASSVGLAKETQYF	TGTGCCAGCAGCGTCGGGCTAGCGAAAGAGACCCAGTACTTC
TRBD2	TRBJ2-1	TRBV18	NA	CASSPGAGRNNEQFF	TGTGCCAGCTCACCAGGAGCGGGGCGAAACAATGAGCAGTTCTTC
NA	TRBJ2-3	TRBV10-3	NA	CAISDRGDTQYF	TGTGCCATCAGTGACAGGGGTGATACGCAGTATTTT
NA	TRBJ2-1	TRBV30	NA	CAWSVYREDEQFF	TGTGCCTGGAGTGTATACAGGGAAGATGAGCAGTTCTTC
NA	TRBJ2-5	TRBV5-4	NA	CASSSTETQYF	TGTGCCAGCAGCTCTACAGAGACCCAGTACTTC
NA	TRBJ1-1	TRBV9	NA	CASRDEADEAFF	TGTGCCAGCAGGGATGAGGCCGATGAAGCTTTCTTT
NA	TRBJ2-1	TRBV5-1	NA	CASSSLTGVYNEQFF	TGCGCCAGCAGCTCCCTAACGGGAGTATACAATGAGCAGTTCTTC
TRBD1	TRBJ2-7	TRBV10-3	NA	CAISGTGSSYEQYF	TGTGCCATCAGCGGGACAGGGAGCTCCTACGAGCAGTACTTC
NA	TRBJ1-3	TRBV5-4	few	CASSLQGSRGTIYF	TGTGCCAGCAGCTTGCAGGGGTCCAGAGGCACCATATATTTT
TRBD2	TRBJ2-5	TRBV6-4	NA	CASIRTSGIVTQYF	TGTGCCAGCATTCGGACTAGCGGGATTGTGACCCAGTACTTC
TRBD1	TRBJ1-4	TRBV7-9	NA	CASSTGTGDEKLFF	TGTGCCAGCAGCACTGGGACAGGAGATGAAAAACTGTTTTTT
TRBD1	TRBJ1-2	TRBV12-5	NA	CASGSPGQGIYGYTF	TGTGCTAGTGGTTCCCCGGGACAGGGGATTTATGGCTACACCTTC
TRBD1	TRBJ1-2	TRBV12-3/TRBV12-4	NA	CASSGLQGRGYTF	TGTGCCAGCAGCGGTCTACAGGGGAGAGGCTACACCTTC
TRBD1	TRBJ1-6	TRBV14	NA	CASSRDRLYNSPLHF	TGTGCCAGCAGCCGGGACAGATTATATAATTCACCCCTCCACTTT
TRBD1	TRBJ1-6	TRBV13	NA	CASSPRQGRSPLHF	TGTGCCAGCAGCCCTAGACAGGGACGCTCACCCCTCCACTTT
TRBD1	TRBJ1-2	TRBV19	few	CATRGTEFSIYTF	TGTGCCACCCGAGGGACAGAATTCTCAATTTACACCTTC
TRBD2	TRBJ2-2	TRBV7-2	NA	CASSSTSGVGTGELFF	TGTGCCAGCAGCAGTACTAGCGGGGTTGGCACCGGGGAGCTGTTTTTT
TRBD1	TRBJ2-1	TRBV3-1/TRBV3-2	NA	CASSQGTGVGYNEQFF	TGTGCCAGCAGCCAAGGTACAGGGGTCGGTTACAATGAGCAGTTCTTC
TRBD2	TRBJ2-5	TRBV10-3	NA	CAISGASGQETQYF	TGTGCCATCAGTGGGGCTAGCGGCCAAGAGACCCAGTACTTC
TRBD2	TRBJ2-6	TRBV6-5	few	CASTLAVSGANVLTF	TGTGCCAGCACACTAGCGGTCTCTGGGGCCAACGTCCTGACTTTC
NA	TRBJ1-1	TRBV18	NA	CASSPDRLRGTEAFF	TGTGCCAGCTCACCAGATCGCCTGCGGGGCACTGAAGCTTTCTTT
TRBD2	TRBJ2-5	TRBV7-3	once	CASSLGLAGVETQYF	TGTGCCAGCAGCTTAGGACTAGCGGGGGTAGAGACCCAGTACTTC
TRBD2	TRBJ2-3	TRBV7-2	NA	CASSLLAGAPSSTDTQYF	TGTGCCAGCAGCCTGCTAGCGGGGGCCCCTTCTAGCACAGATACGCAGTATTTT
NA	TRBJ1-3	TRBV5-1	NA	CASSHDTAVSGTIYF	TGCGCCAGCAGCCATGATACGGCTGTGTCGGGCACCATATATTTT
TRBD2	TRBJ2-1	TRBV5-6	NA	CASMGGSSYNEQFF	TGTGCCAGCATGGGGGGGAGCTCCTACAATGAGCAGTTCTTC
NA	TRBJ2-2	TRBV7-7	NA	CASSLVSNTGELFF	TGTGCTAGCAGCTTAGTCTCGAACACCGGGGAGCTGTTTTTT
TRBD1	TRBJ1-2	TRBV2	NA	CASRIRQGTGYTF	TGTGCCAGCAGGATACGACAGGGTACGGGCTACACCTTC
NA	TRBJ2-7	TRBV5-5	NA	CASSLDPGRYEQYF	TGTGCCAGCAGCTTGGATCCAGGGAGGTACGAGCAGTACTTC
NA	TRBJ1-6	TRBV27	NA	CASSLDRTNSYNSPLHF	TGTGCCAGCAGTTTGGACAGAACCAACTCCTATAATTCACCCCTCCACTTT
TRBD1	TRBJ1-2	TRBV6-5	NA	CASSYFRQGGWGYTF	TGTGCCAGCAGTTACTTTCGGCAGGGGGGTTGGGGCTACACCTTC
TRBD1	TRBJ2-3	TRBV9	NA	CASSVGGRGPTDTQYF	TGTGCCAGCAGCGTAGGAGGCAGGGGGCCCACAGATACGCAGTATTTT
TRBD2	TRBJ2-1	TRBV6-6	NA	CASTPLAGGPAEQFF	TGTGCCAGCACCCCACTAGCGGGAGGGCCCGCTGAGCAGTTCTTC
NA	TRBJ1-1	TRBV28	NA	CASTDRTANTEAFF	TGTGCCAGCACGGATCGGACAGCTAACACTGAAGCTTTCTTT
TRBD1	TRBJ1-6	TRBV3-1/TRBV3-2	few	CASRDRVLSYNSPLHF	TGTGCCAGCAGAGACAGGGTTTTGAGTTATAATTCACCCCTCCACTTT
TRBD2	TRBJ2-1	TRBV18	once	CASSPPSGSYNEQFF	TGTGCCAGCTCACCACCTAGCGGGAGCTACAATGAGCAGTTCTTC
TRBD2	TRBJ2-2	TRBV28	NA	CASRWGAGGSSNTGELFF	TGTGCCAGCAGGTGGGGTGCCGGCGGGAGTTCGAACACCGGGGAGCTGTTTTTT
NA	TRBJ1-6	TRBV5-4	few	CASSLGAGATNSPLHF	TGTGCCAGCAGCTTGGGGGCAGGCGCGACGAATTCACCCCTCCACTTT
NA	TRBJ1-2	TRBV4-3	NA	CASSQGPSRAGYTF	TGCGCCAGCAGCCAAGGACCTTCGAGGGCTGGCTACACCTTC
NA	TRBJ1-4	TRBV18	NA	CASSSEATNEKLFF	TGTGCCAGCTCATCAGAAGCAACTAATGAAAAACTGTTTTTT
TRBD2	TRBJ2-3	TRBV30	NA	CAWSVRSGGPDTQYF	TGTGCCTGGAGTGTACGGAGCGGGGGGCCAGATACGCAGTATTTT
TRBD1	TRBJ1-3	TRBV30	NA	CAWGTGDGGNTIYF	TGTGCCTGGGGGACAGGCGATGGGGGAAACACCATATATTTT
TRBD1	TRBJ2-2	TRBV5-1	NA	CASSPDRGRSGELFF	TGCGCCAGCAGCCCCGACAGGGGGAGGTCCGGGGAGCTGTTTTTT